Listed here are 8 T cell receptor beta chains from one sample, sequenced in a study of T cell clonality in common variable immunodeficiency (dated by TCRdb to 2015 to 2017). Library generation was performed with the immunoSEQ multiplex PCR assay. TCRdb retrieved this table from immuneACCESS and kept in-frame rearrangements only. Not all clones are present; in checked studies, unresolved V genes account for under half, and no reason is known for the remainder. This sample has under 45,000 clones, none of them a singleton. The ten most abundant clones make up over 1.2% of the sample. The sequenced sample consisted of peripheral blood mononuclear cells. These receptor sequences come from a person aged 18 to 70 in good health.

This clone was seen ten or more times. CDR3 DNA, as far as it was read: TGTGCCAGCAGCCCGGGACAGGTAATTTACGAG. Protein product: CASSPGQVIYE. The entire CDR3 is CASSPGQVIYEQYF. The V and J genes are TRBV13 and TRBJ2-7; 8 nucleotides match TRBD1. The sequenced fragment ends 3 residues before the CDR3 boundary, so the rest is inferred from the germline J gene. This CDR3 has 14 amino acids. The J segment lost 4 bases and the V segment lost 5 bases, leaving 7 bases of the junction unmatched. Germline CDR1 reads PRHDT; CDR2 reads FYEKMQ (reference sequence).

In this sample, this clone turned up many times. The sequence runs out 3 residues before the end of the CDR3; the remainder is reconstructed from the germline J gene. The V gene is TRBV20-1, the J gene TRBJ2-1; TRBD2 matches at 8 bases. The CDR3 runs 15 residues. With V trimmed by 0 bases and J by 2 bases, 3 bases remained unmatched. From germline, CDR1 is DFQATT and CDR2 SNEGSKA (reference sequence). The part of the CDR3 DNA that was read is TGCAGTGCTAGAGATTGGCGGGAGGCCTACAATGAG. Its translation: CSARDWREAYNE. The CDR3 in its entirety is CSARDWREAYNEQFF.

This clone was observed at least ten times. The read halts 3 residues ahead of the CDR3 end, with the missing end drawn from the germline J gene. The V gene is TRBV28, the J gene TRBJ1-6; D might be TRBD1 (5 bases). CDR1 is MDHEN and CDR2 is SYDVKM in the germline V gene. The CDR3 is made up of 14 amino acids. Trimming cost V 9 bases and J 6 bases, with 15 bases left between them. Partial CDR3 DNA: TGTGCCAGTAATCCGGGACTGACTAATTCACCC. Translated, it gives CASNPGLTNSP. The complete CDR3 reads CASNPGLTNSPLHF.

This clone appeared many times. The read gets to within 3 residues of the CDR3 end, and the germline J gene fills in the rest. This sequence joins TRBV18 and TRBJ2-5; D is unclear. CDR3 length equals 13 residues. V was trimmed by 4 bases and J by 2 bases, leaving 8 bases between them. CDR1 is KGHSH and CDR2 is LQKENI in the germline V gene. The CDR3 sequence: CASSQQKQETQYF. The CDR3 DNA, read in part, is TGTGCCAGCTCACAACAGAAACAAGAGACC. Complete variable domain (other parts from reference TRBV18 and TRBJ2-5): NAGVMQNPRHLVRRRGQEARLRCSPMKGHSHVYWYRQLPEEGLKFMVYLQKENIIDESGMPKERFSAEFPKEGPSILRIQQVVRGDSAAYFCASSQQKQETQYFGPGTRLLVL.

Ten or more counts support this clone. From the germline J gene comes the end of the CDR3, since the read stops 3 residues before it. This chain connects TRBV5-4 to TRBJ2-3, with 7 bases aligning to TRBD2. V lost 0 bases to trimming and J lost 3 bases; unmatched junction nucleotides: 7. Looked up from germline, CDR1 is SGHNT and CDR2 is YYREEE (reference sequence). This CDR3 is built from 16 residues. The DNA read from the CDR3 is TGTGCCAGCAGCTTGGGGATAGCGGGTGGGACAGATACG. It translates to CASSLGIAGGTDT. The full CDR3 sequence reads CASSLGIAGGTDTQYF.

At least ten counts were recorded for this clone. The read ends 3 residues shy of where the CDR3 ends; the end is completed using the germline J gene. The chain recombines TRBV5-1 with TRBJ2-3; 8 bases map to TRBD2. Germline assignment: CDR1 SGHRS and CDR2 YFSETQ. The CDR3 runs 15 residues. V gave up 4 bases and J gave up 3 bases; unmatched junction bases: 7. CDR3 residues: CASSRSGSTTDTQYF. CDR3 DNA, as far as it was read: TGCGCCAGCAGCAGGAGCGGGAGTACGACAGATACG.

This clone was seen more than once but under ten times. CDR3 DNA (partial): TGTGCCAGCAGCTTGGGGGGACAGGTCACCTACGAG. Translated: CASSLGGQVTYE. The full CDR3 sequence reads CASSLGGQVTYEQYF. This chain joins TRBV11-1 and TRBJ2-7; 8 bases line up with TRBD1. The CDR3 extends 3 residues past the end of the read, so its final part is completed from the germline J gene. Germline trimming cut 3 bases from V and 2 bases from J; bases unmatched to any gene: 6. The V gene's germline CDR1 is SGHAT and CDR2 FQDESV (reference sequence). The CDR3 loop spans 15 amino acids. The whole variable domain, filled in from reference TRBV11-1 and TRBJ2-7, reads EAEVAQSPRYKITEKSQAVAFWCDPISGHATLYWYRQILGQGPELLVQFQDESVVDDSQLPKDRFSAERLKGVDSTLKIQPAELGDSAMYLCASSLGGQVTYEQYFGPGTRLTVT.

This clone was observed many times. The read ends 3 residues early relative to the CDR3; the germline J gene fills the gap. The chain recombines TRBV5-1 with TRBJ2-1, with D possibly being TRBD2 (5 bases). CDR1 SGHRS and CDR2 YFSETQ come from the germline V gene. The CDR3 runs 16 residues. Deletions cut 0 bases from V and 2 bases from J, with 12 bases between. The sequenced part of the CDR3 DNA is TGCGCCAGCAGCTTGGGTATGGGTAGCGCCTACAATGAG. This sequence encodes CASSLGMGSAYNE. The full CDR3 is CASSLGMGSAYNEQFF.